Included here is one T cell receptor beta chain sequence, with context. The antigen is undetermined. The junction departs from germline at one end; a sequencing error may be responsible. Both blood RNA, taken from unsorted whole blood, and germline DNA were extracted. This CDR3 has 15 residues. Germline values: CDR1 SGHAT, CDR2 FQNNGV. The sample comes from a study of tumor-infiltrating lymphocytes in primary liver carcinoma. Whole-study context: By surgical resection, the patients were treated for their primary liver carcinoma. The tumors ranged from about 4.2 to 11 cm across and fell within stage T1-T3 N0M0.

From 500 ng total RNA, TCR beta cDNA was generated with a primer in the constant region. Nested multiplex PCR, run for three rounds with slightly modified ARM-PCR, yielded TCR beta libraries. Forward primers for TRBV1-TRBV30 and a C-beta reverse primer served the first two PCR rounds, at roughly 10 cycles each. TCRdb used MiXCR to reprocess the multiplex PCR reads, holding one entry per CDR3 protein. The sample yields fewer than 250,000 distinct CDR3 sequences, approximately 64% seen once. Broader study findings: Whereas tumor region pairs overlapped more, tumor-adjacent and tumor-blood pairs overlapped less.

The sequencing sample was made of peripheral blood. The chain combines TRBV11-2 with TRBJ2-5; 7 bases align to TRBD2. This receptor was taken from a woman aged 60-70 years with primary liver carcinoma and hepatitis B virus infection. The CDR3 reads CASSLGASGQEIQYF. DNA of the CDR3: TGTGCCAGCAGCTTAGGGGCTAGCGGACAAGAGATCCAGTACTTC.